Presented here are 26 T cell receptor beta chains from one specimen sequenced in a study of blood T cell repertoires in COVID-19. Clones were read by immunoSEQ multiplex PCR, and TCRdb kept only the in-frame ones, dropping some. Altogether about 250,000 clones are present, 85% to 95% being singletons, with the ten largest covering less than 2.5%. Sequencing was done on a sample of PBMCs or T cells enriched from blood (not recorded which). The receptors come from a woman between 18 and 30 years old who had recovered from COVID-19.

The chain uses TRBV3-1 (or the pseudogene TRBV3-2) and TRBJ2-1; 8 bases line up with TRBD2. V lost 4 bases to trimming and J lost 3 bases; unmatched junction nucleotides: 5. CDR3 length: 15 amino acids. Germline V gene data show CDR1 as LGHDT and CDR2 as YNNKEL (reference sequence). CDR3 nucleotide sequence: TGTGCCAGCAGCCCCGGGACTAGTATCTACAATGAGCAGTTCTTC. Translating it yields CASSPGTSIYNEQFF.

This clone has just one count. The rearrangement links TRBV6-5 to TRBJ1-2; D may be TRBD1 (5 bases). Trimming stripped 2 bases from V and 6 bases from J, with 10 bases between. There are 13 residues in the CDR3. Germline-derived CDR1 and CDR2 are MNHEY and SVGAGI. CDR3 nucleotides: TGTGCCAGCAGTTACGGACAAGGGGATGGCTACACCTTC. Its protein product is CASSYGQGDGYTF.

V usage is TRBV24-1 and J usage is TRBJ2-7; D not resolved. The CDR3 has 14 residues. Trimming shortened V by 3 bases and J by 1 base, and 9 bases separated the two germline ends. The germline gives CDR1 KGHDR, CDR2 SFDVKD. CDR3 nucleotide sequence: TGTGCCACCAGTGATAACGTGAGGTCCTACGAGCAGTACTTC. It yields the protein CATSDNVRSYEQYF.

The chain uses TRBV9 and TRBJ1-6; possibly TRBD1 for D (5 bases). Trimming cost V 0 bases and J 10 bases, with 11 bases left between them. The CDR3 extends over 14 amino acids. Per germline, CDR1 SGDLS and CDR2 YYNGEE. DNA of the CDR3: TGTGCCAGCAGCGTAGATTGGAGGGGCTCACCCCTCCACTTT. It specifies CASSVDWRGSPLHF.

The count of this clone is one. This chain links TRBV13 with TRBJ2-1, with 10 bases that match TRBD2. Per the germline V gene, CDR1 is PRHDT and CDR2 is FYEKMQ (reference sequence). This CDR3 has 16 amino acids. V lost 2 bases and J lost 3; bases outside the gene matches: 4. CDR3 in amino acids: CASSLKSGRDYNEQFF. CDR3 bases: TGTGCCAGCAGCTTAAAGAGCGGGAGGGACTACAATGAGCAGTTCTTC.

The chain recombines TRBV11-3 with TRBJ1-6, with D perhaps TRBD1 (6 bases). This CDR3 comprises 18 residues. Trimming left V 0 bases short and J 9 bases short, with 21 bases between. The germline gives CDR1 SGHNT, CDR2 YENEEA. The CDR3 protein is CASSLDLVSTARGSPLHF. CDR3 in DNA: TGTGCCAGCAGCTTAGATCTTGTGTCGACAGCCAGGGGTTCACCCCTCCACTTT.

The gene calls are TRBV7-3 and TRBJ1-3; no clear D gene. The length of the CDR3 is 16 residues. V lost 0 bases, J lost 3 bases, and 12 bases lay in between. CDR1 is SGHTA and CDR2 is FQGTGA in the germline V gene. The CDR3: CASSLTSGVFGNTIYF. Here the CDR3 DNA reads TGTGCCAGCAGCTTAACAAGCGGCGTGTTTGGAAACACCATATATTTT.

This clone was found once. The J gene is TRBJ2-7, the V gene TRBV7-9, with 8 bases that match TRBD2. Per the germline V gene, CDR1 is SEHNR and CDR2 is FQNEAQ (reference sequence). This CDR3 contains 17 residues. V trimming: 5 bases; J trimming: 2 bases; junction bases outside the gene matches: 14. The CDR3 coding sequence is TGTGCCAGCAGCCCGTTTGGGGAGCGGGAGAGACCCTACGAGCAGTACTTC. Translating it yields CASSPFGERERPYEQYF.

The chain combines TRBV4-2 with TRBJ1-4; D might be TRBD1 (6 bases). V dropped 7 bases and J dropped 0 bases, with 15 bases sitting between them. The CDR3 spans 16 residues. Per germline, CDR1 LGHNA and CDR2 YNFKEQ. Here the CDR3 reads CASTSGEGATNEKLFF. The CDR3 DNA reads as TGTGCCAGCACCTCAGGGGAGGGTGCAACTAATGAAAAACTGTTTTTT.

Only one count was recorded for this clone. This chain links TRBV2 with TRBJ1-6; D remains ambiguous. Germline V gene lookup returns CDR1 SNHLY and CDR2 FYNNEI. The CDR3 sequence is 16 residues long. With 5 bases removed from V and 7 bases from J, the gap between germline ends came to 18 bases. This CDR3 reads CASSYRPRAANSPLHF. Written as DNA, the CDR3 is TGTGCCAGCAGTTATAGACCGCGGGCGGCGAATTCACCCCTCCACTTT. Full variable domain (outside the CDR3, taken from reference TRBV2 and TRBJ1-6): EPEVTQTPSHQVTQMGQEVILRCVPISNHLYFYWYRQILGQKVEFLVSFYNNEISEKSEIFDDQFSVERPDGSNFTLKIRSTKLEDSAMYFCASSYRPRAANSPLHFGNGTRLTVT.

The chain couples TRBV5-1 to TRBJ1-4; TRBD1 aligns across 9 bases. The CDR3 sequence is 16 residues long. Germline V lookup: CDR1 SGHRS, CDR2 YFSETQ. The trim removed 4 bases at V and 8 bases at J, leaving 12 bases unmatched. The CDR3 loop reads CASSILGDRAVEKLFF. The CDR3 nucleotides are TGCGCCAGCAGCATACTTGGGGACAGGGCGGTGGAAAAACTGTTTTTT.

V and J are TRBV28 and TRBJ2-3; TRBD1 aligns across 7 bases. V gave up 6 bases and J gave up 3 bases; unmatched junction bases: 3. From germline, CDR1 is MDHEN and CDR2 SYDVKM. The CDR3 spans 13 residues. CDR3 region: CASRGTVTDTQYF. CDR3 nucleotide sequence: TGTGCCAGCAGGGGGACAGTTACAGATACGCAGTATTTT.

The V gene is TRBV29-1, the J gene TRBJ2-7; 12 nucleotides align to TRBD2. This CDR3 contains 15 residues. V was clipped by 6 bases and J by 5 bases; unmatched bases: 11. Looked up from germline, CDR1 is SQVTM and CDR2 is ANQGSEA. The CDR3 loop is CSVQTSSGRADEQYF. Here the CDR3 DNA reads TGCAGCGTCCAAACCTCTAGCGGGAGGGCCGACGAGCAGTACTTC.

This clone was counted a single time. The J gene is TRBJ2-2, the V gene TRBV6-5, with D perhaps matching TRBD1 (6 bases). V lost 8 bases and J lost 4, with 14 bases in between. The CDR3 consists of 14 residues. CDR1 and CDR2 from the germline V gene are MNHEY and SVGAGI. The CDR3 sequence is CASRTRGGTGELFF. The CDR3 nucleotides are TGTGCCAGCCGGACACGAGGGGGCACCGGGGAGCTGTTTTTT.

The chain is built from TRBV5-1 and TRBJ1-2; 9 bases are a match to TRBD1. The ends lost 4 bases at V and 7 bases at J; junction bases unmatched: 14. This CDR3 has 16 amino acids. The V gene's germline CDR1 is SGHRS and CDR2 YFSETQ. The CDR3 loop reads CASSHNAQGAQAGYTF. The CDR3 DNA reads TGCGCCAGCAGCCATAACGCACAGGGGGCTCAGGCTGGCTACACCTTC.

V usage is TRBV11-2 and J usage is TRBJ1-2; D ambiguous. V was cut by 4 bases and J by 4 bases, with 10 bases left in between. CDR3 length: 13 amino acids. CDR1 SGHAT and CDR2 FQNNGV come from the germline V gene. The CDR3 loop is CASSSDPVYGYTF. In nucleotides, the CDR3 is TGTGCCAGCAGCTCAGATCCAGTCTATGGCTACACCTTC.

This chain connects TRBV2 to TRBJ1-5; 8 bases are a match to TRBD1. The CDR3 contains 17 residues. Germline loops: CDR1 SNHLY, CDR2 FYNNEI. J was trimmed by 0 bases and V by 6 bases; bases with no gene match: 10. DNA for the CDR3: TGTGCCAGCAGCCTATCTCAGGGGGCGGATAGCAATCAGCCCCAGCATTTT. Its protein product is CASSLSQGADSNQPQHF.

The table lists this clone with a count of one. This chain joins TRBV5-1 and TRBJ2-2; possible D gene TRBD2, 6 bases. Germline V gives CDR1 SGHRS, CDR2 YFSETQ. This CDR3 is 15 amino acids long. Trimming pared 2 bases from V and 2 bases from J, leaving 10 bases between. CDR3 DNA sequence: TGCGCCAGCAGCTTACCGGGGGACAACACCGGGGAGCTGTTTTTT. This gives the protein CASSLPGDNTGELFF.

Here the CDR3 DNA reads TGTGCCAGCAGTGGACAGGCAGGGGAGACCCAGTACTTC. Its translation: CASSGQAGETQYF. The V and J genes are TRBV2 and TRBJ2-5; possible D gene TRBD1, 6 bases. V was pared by 4 bases and J by 5 bases, with 11 bases between. From germline, CDR1 is SNHLY and CDR2 FYNNEI. This CDR3 has 13 residues.

The chain's CDR3 is CASGRGQWTEAFF. CDR3 nucleotides: TGCGCCTCCGGGAGGGGGCAATGGACTGAAGCTTTCTTT. V is TRBV5-1 and J is TRBJ1-1; TRBD1 agrees at 7 bases. The V segment lost 10 bases and the J segment 5 bases; nucleotides outside the gene matches: 11. The CDR3 consists of 13 residues. Germline V CDR1 and CDR2: SGHRS, YFSETQ.

The rearrangement uses TRBV28 and TRBJ1-3; the match to TRBD1 covers 7 bases. Per germline, CDR1 MDHEN and CDR2 SYDVKM. Trimming removed 8 bases from V and 0 bases from J; junction bases left unmatched: 7. CDR3 size: 15 residues. CDR3 coding DNA: TGTGCCAGCGGCCTGACAGGGTTCTCTGGAAACACCATATATTTT. This codes for CASGLTGFSGNTIYF.

V and J are TRBV4-1 and TRBJ1-5; 8 nucleotides align to TRBD1. After removal of 0 bases from V and 0 bases from J, the junction contained 10 bases not matched to a gene. This CDR3 contains 19 residues. Germline assignment: CDR1 MGHRA and CDR2 YSYEKL. The CDR3 bases are TGCGCCAGCAGCCAAGATGAGACAGGGGCACCATATAGCAATCAGCCCCAGCATTTT. Protein: CASSQDETGAPYSNQPQHF.

By sample fraction, this clone is medium-sized (0.01 to 0.1%). This chain joins TRBV10-3 and TRBJ2-1; tentative D call: TRBD2 (6 bases). The CDR3 totals 14 residues. Germline CDR1 reads ENHRY; CDR2 reads SYGVKD. V was pared by 2 bases and J by 5 bases, with 10 bases between. In DNA, the CDR3 is TGTGCCATCAGTGAGGGGGAGGACCACAATGAGCAGTTCTTC. Encoded protein: CAISEGEDHNEQFF.

The rearrangement uses TRBV7-8 and TRBJ1-2, with TRBD1 matching over 7 bases. This CDR3 comprises 16 residues. Germline loops: CDR1 SGHVS, CDR2 FQNEAQ. The J segment lost 1 base and the V segment lost 3 bases, leaving 8 bases of the junction unmatched. For the CDR3, the DNA is TGTGCCAGCAGCTTTAGGGGACAGTCAAATAACTATGGCTACACCTTC. It yields the protein CASSFRGQSNNYGYTF. The full variable domain, rest sourced from reference TRBV7-8 and TRBJ1-2, is GAGVSQSPRYKVAKRGQDVALRCDPISGHVSLFWYQQALGQGPEFLTYFQNEAQLDKSGLPSDRFFAERPEGSVSTLKIQRTQQEDSAVYLCASSFRGQSNNYGYTFGSGTRLTVV.

The chain links TRBV15 to TRBJ1-2; 7 bases are a match to TRBD1. Germline trimming cut 0 bases from V and 2 bases from J; bases unmatched to any gene: 6. From germline, CDR1 is LNHNV and CDR2 YYDKDF (reference sequence). The CDR3 is made up of 16 amino acids. The CDR3 sequence is CATSREQGWRNYGYTF. The CDR3 DNA reads TGTGCCACCAGCAGAGAACAGGGGTGGAGGAACTATGGCTACACCTTC.

This sequence joins TRBV10-3 and TRBJ2-7, with 12 bases matching TRBD2. The V and J ends lost 6 bases and 6 bases, in that order; junction bases with no gene match: 6. The CDR3 is 14 amino acids. Per the germline V gene, CDR1 is ENHRY and CDR2 is SYGVKD. In nucleotides, the CDR3 is TGTGCCATCAGAAGACTAGCGGGGGTGGGCGAGCAGTACTTC. Translation: CAIRRLAGVGEQYF.